This T cell receptor beta chain comes out of a study of a mutant IDH1 vaccine in newly diagnosed glioma. Study overall: Visit V12 was scheduled at week 35 and visit V13 at week 47.

The CDR3 has 10 residues. Looked up from germline, CDR1 is SQVTM and CDR2 is ANQGSEA. V gave up 1 base and J gave up 8 bases, with 5 bases separating them. On this clone: Its antigen is not known.

Noted time point: week 35, safety follow-up. Doses consisted of 300 ug of mutant IDH1 20-mer peptide each, paired with topical imiquimod. All eight of the vaccinations patients received fell in weeks 1, 3, 5, 7, 11, 15, 19 and 23. Donor diagnoses consisted of new WHO grade 3 or 4 IDH1-mutant, ATRX-lost astrocytomas. Profiled with immunoSEQ multiplex PCR; TCRdb holds only in-frame clones, not every one. The sample shows around 32,000 clones, roughly 80% of them seen only once. The chain carries TRBV29-1 and TRBJ1-2; D ambiguous. The sample in question was PBMCs, obtained from a glioma patient whose treatment included an IDH1 peptide vaccine. This sequence was found in a woman aged 18-30 years with glioma. DNA of the CDR3: TGCAGCGTTGAAGTTGAGGGCTACACCTTC. It specifies CSVEVEGYTF.